This T cell receptor (beta chain) was captured by sequencing in a study of glioma-infiltrating T cells after dendritic cell vaccination. Background on the study: Patients had newly diagnosed or recurrent glioblastoma and received dendritic cell vaccines.

Germline assignment: CDR1 MNHEY and CDR2 SMNVEV (reference sequence). The trim removed 6 bases at V and 0 bases at J, leaving 3 bases unmatched. The CDR3 is 15 residues long. The time point here: after dendritic cell vaccination, including at tumor progression/relapse. Profiled with immunoSEQ multiplex PCR; TCRdb holds only in-frame clones, not every one. The sample lists 85,000 or so clones, 85% occurring once. The chain couples TRBV27 to TRBJ2-3; 10 nucleotides align to TRBD2. This receptor was obtained from a human donor with glioblastoma. Sample: blood, taken after dendritic cell vaccination. The CDR3 coding sequence is TGTGCCAGCAGAGGACTAGCGGCAAGCACAGATACGCAGTATTTT. Translating it yields CASRGLAASTDTQYF.